The sequence of this T cell receptor beta chain was determined in a study of CD8+CD57+ T cells in acquired aplastic anemia. Study in general: The DNA of sorted CD4+ and CD8+ cells averaged 3.2 ug.

The sequenced patients had an expansion of CD8+CD57+ cells seen by flow cytometry. The patients all had a severe acquired aplastic anemia diagnosis. Germline CDR1 and CDR2: MNHEY and SVGAGI. This CDR3 is 18 amino acids long. V lost 4 bases, J lost 9 bases, and 24 bases stayed unmatched. Genomic DNA served as template for TCR beta VDJ and CDR3 profiling. TCRdb reprocessed the reads with MiXCR, giving one entry per CDR3 protein. The sample contains around 220,000 distinct CDR3 sequences, roughly 53% of which appear only once. Study results and caveats: Levels of CD8+ Simpson's diversity were not significantly distinct in patients versus controls. Between patients and controls, around 31 CD8+ CDR3 sequences were found in common.

Comment on this clonotype: The antigen is undetermined. A much larger clone sits a single nucleotide away, making a read error possible.

The TCR originated in a human donor with aplastic anemia. Sequencing was carried out using sorted CD4+, CD8+, or CD8+CD57+ T cells (not recorded which) from PBMCs. V gene TRBV6-5 combines with J gene TRBJ2-7, with 7 nucleotides matching TRBD2. The CDR3 coding sequence is TGTGCCAGCAGTTTCCAATTGGGGGGGGACGGCAGTCAGGGCGGGCAGTACTTC. Amino acids: CASSFQLGGDGSQGGQYF.